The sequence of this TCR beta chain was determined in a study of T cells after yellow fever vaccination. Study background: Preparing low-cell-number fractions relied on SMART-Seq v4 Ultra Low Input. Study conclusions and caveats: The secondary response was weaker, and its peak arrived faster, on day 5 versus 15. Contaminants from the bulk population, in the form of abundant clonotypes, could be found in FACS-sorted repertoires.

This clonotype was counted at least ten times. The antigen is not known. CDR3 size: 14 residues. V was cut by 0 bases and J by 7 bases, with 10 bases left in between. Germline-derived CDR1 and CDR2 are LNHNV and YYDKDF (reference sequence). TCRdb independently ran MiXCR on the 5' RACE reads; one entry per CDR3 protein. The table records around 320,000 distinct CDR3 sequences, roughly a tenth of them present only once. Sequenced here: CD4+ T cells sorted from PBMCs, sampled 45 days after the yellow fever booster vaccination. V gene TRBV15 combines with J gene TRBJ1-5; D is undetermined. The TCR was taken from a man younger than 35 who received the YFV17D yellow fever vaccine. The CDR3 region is CATSRDRLFQPQHF. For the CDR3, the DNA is TGTGCCACCAGCAGAGATCGTCTTTTCCAGCCCCAGCATTTT.